The sequence of this T cell receptor (beta chain) was determined in a study of T cells after yellow fever vaccination. Study observations and caveats: Subsequent booster samples again held most clones from primary vaccination (roughly 96% CD4, about 85% CD8).

UMIs were added to TCR cDNA along with a universal primer site when it was made by 5'RACE template switching. Using its own MiXCR run on the 5' RACE reads, TCRdb lists one record per CDR3 protein. The repertoire has roughly 260,000 distinct CDR3 sequences, over 10% of them found once; the top ten carry roughly 0.5%. Comments on this clonotype: What it recognizes is unknown.

The CDR3 runs to 16 residues. CDR1 SGHTA and CDR2 FQGNSA come from the germline V gene. V lost 1 base and J 5 bases, leaving 15 bases between the germline ends. The chain uses TRBV7-2 and TRBJ2-1; TRBD2 might be the D (5 bases). The material sequenced was CD4+ T cells sorted from PBMCs, taken 45 days after the yellow fever booster vaccination. This receptor was obtained from a man aged 25-45 years who received the YFV17D yellow fever vaccine. CDR3 amino acids: CASSLVPGKVHNEQFF. In nucleotides, the CDR3 is TGTGCCAGCAGCTTAGTGCCGGGAAAAGTCCACAATGAGCAGTTCTTC.